Below are 24 T cell receptor beta chains sequenced from a single sample in a study of cytomegalovirus exposure and HLA in healthy donors. Produced via immunoSEQ multiplex PCR; TCRdb's table is partial and in-frame only. The sample carries approximately 190,000 clones, around 80% recorded once. The sequencing sample was made of PBMCs. The receptors shown here come from a woman under 40 in good health and CMV-seropositive.

The chain combines TRBV27 with TRBJ2-1, with 8 bases fitting TRBD2. V lost 6 bases and J lost 4; bases outside the gene matches: 8. CDR1 is MNHEY, CDR2 SMNVEV, per germline (reference sequence). This CDR3 is 15 amino acids long. The CDR3 reads CASRVGTREYNEQFF. The DNA of the CDR3 is TGTGCCAGCAGGGTCGGGACTAGGGAATACAATGAGCAGTTCTTC.

The chain couples TRBV7-8 to TRBJ2-1, with 12 nucleotides matching TRBD2. The CDR3 is 20 amino acids. Germline CDR1 is SGHVS and CDR2 is FQNEAQ. Trimming cost V 6 bases and J 0 bases; bases outside gene matches: 15. CDR3 loop: CASSLKRPGLAGVSYNEQFF. The CDR3 nucleotides read TGTGCCAGCAGTTTAAAACGACCGGGACTAGCGGGCGTCTCCTACAATGAGCAGTTCTTC.

The chain joins TRBV4-2 to TRBJ2-3; 8 bases match TRBD2. V trimming: 0 bases; J trimming: 2 bases; junction bases outside the gene matches: 7. This CDR3 is 17 amino acids long. Germline V CDR1 and CDR2: LGHNA, YNFKEQ. The CDR3 is CASSQEGREGHTDTQYF. As DNA, the CDR3 is TGTGCCAGCAGCCAAGAGGGACGGGAGGGCCACACAGATACGCAGTATTTT.

A single count supports this clone. V gene TRBV5-1 combines with J gene TRBJ2-2; D is perhaps TRBD1 (6 bases). The CDR3 is 14 residues long. Trimming took off 3 bases at V and 5 bases at J, with 11 bases between the two ends. Germline values: CDR1 SGHRS, CDR2 YFSETQ. The CDR3 region is CASSWNTGTGELFF. The CDR3 DNA follows: TGCGCCAGCAGCTGGAATACAGGGACCGGGGAGCTGTTTTTT.

As regards this clone: This sample also contains other DNA sequences that code for the same CDR3. V is TRBV4-1 and J is TRBJ1-5; 9 bases map to TRBD1. J gave up 7 bases and V 3 bases, and 4 bases lay outside the gene matches. Germline V gene lookup returns CDR1 MGHRA and CDR2 YSYEKL. This CDR3 contains 14 residues. The chain's CDR3 is CASSHGTGTQPQHF. The CDR3 DNA reads TGCGCCAGCAGCCACGGGACAGGGACCCAGCCCCAGCATTTT.

This clone was found a few times. V is TRBV7-6 and J is TRBJ1-4; 8 positions match TRBD1. This CDR3 comprises 14 residues. The germline V gene encodes CDR1 SGHVS and CDR2 FNYEAQ. Trimming at V came to 5 bases and at J to 8 bases, leaving 7 bases not matched to a gene. The CDR3 DNA sequence: TGTGCCAGCAGCACAGACAGGGGTAGGGAAAAACTGTTTTTT. This translates into CASSTDRGREKLFF.

The chain combines TRBV30 with TRBJ1-1; D is unclear. This CDR3 has 13 residues. The germline V and J ends were trimmed by 8 bases and 0 bases, with 13 bases remaining between them. Germline V CDR1 and CDR2: GTSNPN, SVGIG (reference sequence). This CDR3 is CAGAVQMNTEAFF. The CDR3 DNA follows: TGTGCCGGAGCGGTACAAATGAACACTGAAGCTTTCTTT.

The J gene is TRBJ2-7, the V gene TRBV7-2; 13 nucleotides agree with TRBD2. V gave up 0 bases and J gave up 10 bases; unmatched junction bases: 6. Germline CDR1 SGHTA, CDR2 FQGNSA. The CDR3 sequence is 15 residues long. CDR3 bases: TGTGCCAGCAGCTTAGCGCCCGGGACTAGCGGGATCCAGTACTTC. Protein sequence: CASSLAPGTSGIQYF.

This chain's CDR3 is CASSQPDREGYF. In nucleotides, the CDR3 is TGTGCCAGCAGCCAACCGGACAGGGAGGGGTACTTC. The chain has TRBV2 and TRBJ2-7; TRBD1 might be the D (8 bases). The germline CDR1 and CDR2 sequences are SNHLY and FYNNEI. The CDR3 extends over 12 amino acids. V gave up 6 bases and J gave up 12 bases, with 18 bases separating them.

This clone was observed a few times. The rearrangement joins TRBV6-1 to TRBJ2-7; 9 bases map to TRBD2. This CDR3 is 13 amino acids long. The J segment lost 1 base and the V segment lost 7 bases, leaving 2 bases of the junction unmatched. CDR1 MNHNS and CDR2 SASEGT come from the germline V gene. The CDR3 loop is CASTTSGSYEQYF. The DNA of the CDR3 is TGTGCCAGCACGACTAGCGGATCCTACGAGCAGTACTTC.

The chain is built from TRBV28 and TRBJ2-3, with 11 bases lining up with TRBD2. The CDR3 has 17 residues. CDR1 and CDR2 (germline): MDHEN, SYDVKM. The junction had 9 bases not matched to a gene; V was cut back by 5 bases and J by 2 bases. The CDR3 region has the DNA TGTGCCAGCAGTCCATCACTAGCGGGAGTTTTCACAGATACGCAGTATTTT. As protein: CASSPSLAGVFTDTQYF.

The gene calls are TRBV23-1 and TRBJ1-5; 9 bases are a match to TRBD1. TRBV23-1 is reported as an ORF; its role is uncertain. The CDR3 covers 16 residues. After removal of 4 bases from V and 2 bases from J, the junction contained 6 bases not matched to a gene. DNA for the CDR3: TGCGCCAGCAGTCTTTCGGACAGGGGTGGCAATCAGCCCCAGCATTTT. Translating gives CASSLSDRGGNQPQHF.

This sequence joins TRBV2 and TRBJ1-5; the D is unclear. Trimming took 7 bases from V and 2 from J, leaving 9 bases between them. Germline V lookup: CDR1 SNHLY, CDR2 FYNNEI. The length of the CDR3 is 13 residues. The DNA for the CDR3 is TGTGCCAGCATGCAGGTGGGCAATCAGCCCCAGCATTTT. Protein: CASMQVGNQPQHF.

The chain couples TRBV18 to TRBJ2-7; TRBD1 is a possible D gene (7 bases). V was cut by 2 bases and J by 5 bases, with 13 bases left in between. This CDR3 region has 14 residues. Germline lookup yields CDR1 KGHSH and CDR2 LQKENI. The CDR3 protein is CASSPATGRNEQYF. For the CDR3, the DNA is TGTGCCAGCTCACCAGCGACAGGGAGGAACGAGCAGTACTTC.

This clone was seen more than once but under ten times. This chain joins TRBV29-1 and TRBJ1-5; D remains ambiguous. Germline V gene lookup returns CDR1 SQVTM and CDR2 ANQGSEA. This CDR3 contains 12 residues. V lost 4 bases, J lost 5 bases, and 9 bases lay in between. CDR3 sequence reads: CSVGSVDQPQHF. CDR3 bases: TGCAGCGTTGGTAGTGTTGATCAGCCCCAGCATTTT.

The chain joins TRBV6-1 to TRBJ1-2; 8 nucleotides match TRBD1. Germline V gene data show CDR1 as MNHNS and CDR2 as SASEGT. With 3 bases clipped from V and 4 bases from J, the junction kept 7 bases outside the gene matches. The CDR3 extends over 15 amino acids. The CDR3: CASSDGQGGSYGYTF. CDR3 in DNA: TGTGCCAGCAGTGACGGACAGGGAGGATCCTATGGCTACACCTTC.

The chain links TRBV28 to TRBJ1-2; D is perhaps TRBD1 (5 bases). The CDR3 contains 14 residues. The V gene's germline CDR1 is MDHEN and CDR2 SYDVKM. Trimming pared 2 bases from V and 7 bases from J, leaving 14 bases between. CDR3 DNA: TGTGCCAGCAGTTTAGGGTGGCGGGGCGGTGGCTACACCTTC. The encoded protein is CASSLGWRGGGYTF.

The chain joins TRBV5-1 to TRBJ2-1; 7 nucleotides align to TRBD2. V trimming: 2 bases; J trimming: 5 bases; junction bases outside the gene matches: 7. CDR1 and CDR2 from the germline V gene are SGHRS and YFSETQ. The CDR3 is made up of 15 amino acids. The CDR3 loop is CASSFTGGTNNEQFF. Written as DNA, the CDR3 is TGCGCCAGCAGCTTCACGGGAGGCACGAACAATGAGCAGTTCTTC.

The V gene is TRBV30, the J gene TRBJ2-7; 7 nucleotides agree with TRBD2. Trimming removed 2 bases from V and 5 bases from J; junction bases left unmatched: 6. The CDR3 loop spans 13 amino acids. CDR1 is GTSNPN and CDR2 is SVGIG in the germline V gene (reference sequence). The CDR3 coding sequence is TGTGCCTGGAGTTGGCGGACTAGTGACGAGCAGTACTTC. It yields the protein CAWSWRTSDEQYF.

The chain has TRBV4-1 and TRBJ2-7; D not resolved. Looked up from germline, CDR1 is MGHRA and CDR2 is YSYEKL. The V and J ends lost 0 bases and 2 bases respectively, with 14 bases between them. This CDR3 has 16 amino acids. CDR3 coding DNA: TGCGCCAGCAGCCAAGATTCAGCCGTAGCTCCCTACGAGCAGTACTTC. Translating gives CASSQDSAVAPYEQYF.

The rearrangement links TRBV28 to TRBJ2-7, with unresolved D. The CDR3 runs to 14 residues. Trimming pared 6 bases from V and 2 bases from J, leaving 14 bases between. The germline V gene encodes CDR1 MDHEN and CDR2 SYDVKM. The CDR3 region is CASSETGSTYEQYF. CDR3 sequence (DNA): TGTGCCAGCAGCGAGACCGGGTCCACCTACGAGCAGTACTTC.

This chain connects TRBV5-1 to TRBJ1-4; D remains unclear. The V end was cut by 0 bases, the J end by 8 bases, with 11 bases between. The CDR3 has 14 residues. Germline CDR1 reads SGHRS; CDR2 reads YFSETQ. The CDR3 spells CASSLGSEQEKLFF. The DNA of the CDR3 is TGCGCCAGCAGCTTGGGGTCCGAACAGGAAAAACTGTTTTTT.

The CDR3 nucleotides read TGTGCCAGCAGACCACAGGGAACCGGGGAGCTGTTTTTT. Translated, it gives CASRPQGTGELFF. This rearrangement joins TRBV4-2 to TRBJ2-2; maybe TRBD1 (6 bases). Germline V lookup: CDR1 LGHNA, CDR2 YNFKEQ. The CDR3 contains 13 residues. V dropped 6 bases and J dropped 5 bases, with 10 bases sitting between them.

The chain links TRBV27 to TRBJ1-1; weak D call: TRBD1 (5 bases). Germline V CDR1 and CDR2: MNHEY, SMNVEV (reference sequence). The CDR3 sequence is 16 residues long. V shed 3 bases and J shed 4 bases, with 18 bases lying between them. CDR3 in DNA: TGTGCCAGCAGTTTGACAGAAAGGTGGGATGGCACTGAAGCTTTCTTT. Its translation: CASSLTERWDGTEAFF.